The 23 T cell receptor beta chains in this list originate from one sample, sequenced in a study of CD8 T cells in Susac syndrome (dated by TCRdb to the late 2010s). Library preparation was by the immunoSEQ multiplex PCR assay. RNA was extracted with the RNeasy kit and 0.5 to 1 ug was reverse transcribed using random hexamers. TCRdb ran its own pipeline on the public reads, namely fastp trimming at Q25 and MiXCR clone calling, and kept in-frame beta chains. Each CDR3 protein appears once, grouped with its most common genes and DNA. This sample holds about 160,000 distinct CDR3 sequences; 90% to 95% were observed only once. Together, the top ten hold roughly 0.08% of the sample. The sample comprised CD4+ T cells from PBMCs. All receptors derive from a human donor in good health.

The rearrangement uses TRBV2 and TRBJ2-7; the match to TRBD1 covers 11 bases. The length of the CDR3 is 13 residues. Germline V gives CDR1 SNHLY, CDR2 FYNNEI. Trimming took 6 bases from V and 5 from J; bases not matched to a gene: 3. The CDR3: CASRGTGGDEQYF. CDR3 DNA sequence: TGTGCCAGCAGGGGGACAGGGGGTGACGAGCAGTACTTC. The variable domain in full, completed from reference TRBV2 and TRBJ2-7, reads EPEVTQTPSHQVTQMGQEVILRCVPISNHLYFYWYRQILGQKVEFLVSFYNNEISEKSEIFDDQFSVERPDGSNFTLKIRSTKLEDSAMYFCASRGTGGDEQYFGPGTRLTVT.

This chain joins TRBV4-3 and TRBJ1-1; 7 bases align to TRBD1. The V and J ends lost 4 bases and 1 base, in that order; junction bases with no gene match: 12. Looked up from germline, CDR1 is LGHNA and CDR2 is YSLEER. The CDR3 loop spans 17 amino acids. The CDR3 is CASSRGQSYNRNTEAFF. CDR3 in DNA: TGCGCCAGCAGCCGGGGACAGAGCTACAACAGGAACACTGAAGCTTTCTTT.

This clonotype is a singleton in its sample. The V and J genes are TRBV29-1 and TRBJ1-1; the D is unclear. Trimming stripped 0 bases from V and 3 bases from J, with 20 bases between. CDR1 is SQVTM, CDR2 ANQGSEA, per germline. The CDR3 covers 17 residues. CDR3 coding DNA: TGCAGCGTTGAAGAAAGGGCGAAGTCGGACGGGGACACTGAAGCTTTCTTT. This encodes CSVEERAKSDGDTEAFF.

DNA for the CDR3: TGCGCCAGCAGTGAAGGGAATCGCGATGAGCAGTTCTTC. Amino acid sequence: CASSEGNRDEQFF. This chain connects TRBV10-2 to TRBJ2-1, with D unresolved. CDR1 is WSHSY, CDR2 SAAADI, per germline. The CDR3 sequence is 13 residues long. Deletions cut 3 bases from V and 8 bases from J, with 11 bases between.

The J gene is TRBJ2-5, the V gene TRBV4-1; D remains unclear. The CDR3 is 13 amino acids. From germline, CDR1 is MGHRA and CDR2 YSYEKL. V shed 4 bases and J shed 4 bases, with 10 bases lying between them. CDR3 region: CASSPPFGETQYF. The CDR3 DNA reads TGCGCCAGCAGCCCCCCCTTCGGAGAGACCCAGTACTTC.

J is TRBJ2-6 and V is TRBV2; TRBD1 matches 10 bases. Per the germline V gene, CDR1 is SNHLY and CDR2 is FYNNEI. The V segment lost 6 bases and the J segment 0 bases; nucleotides outside the gene matches: 11. CDR3 length equals 19 residues. This chain's CDR3 is CASRSGPGQGISGANVLTF. The CDR3 DNA is TGTGCCAGCAGATCTGGACCGGGACAGGGGATCTCTGGGGCCAACGTCCTGACTTTC.

The DNA of the CDR3 is TGTGCCTCCCGTGTTAACTACGAGCAGTACTTC. Its protein product is CASRVNYEQYF. This chain joins TRBV6-1 and TRBJ2-7; D unresolved. CDR1 is MNHNS and CDR2 is SASEGT in the germline V gene. V lost 11 bases, J lost 3 bases, and 11 bases lay in between. This CDR3 is built from 11 residues.

This chain joins TRBV28 and TRBJ1-5; 7 nucleotides line up with TRBD1. After removal of 2 bases from V and 4 bases from J, the junction contained 5 bases not matched to a gene. Germline V CDR1 and CDR2: MDHEN, SYDVKM. The CDR3 totals 15 residues. CDR3 sequence: CASSLAGGGNQPQHF. The CDR3 DNA is TGTGCCAGCAGTTTAGCAGGGGGAGGGAATCAGCCCCAGCATTTT.

CDR3 sequence (DNA): TGCGCCAGCAGCTTGGGGTCAGCCAAAAACATTCAGTACTTC. Translation: CASSLGSAKNIQYF. This chain links TRBV5-1 with TRBJ2-4; D remains ambiguous. Germline CDR1 SGHRS, CDR2 YFSETQ. CDR3 length equals 14 residues. V was shortened by 0 bases and J by 0 bases, with 4 bases between the two germline ends.

This chain joins TRBV7-3 and TRBJ1-1; 12 positions agree with TRBD1. The CDR3 covers 15 residues. The ends lost 2 bases at V and 6 bases at J; junction bases unmatched: 4. Germline assignment: CDR1 SGHTA and CDR2 FQGTGA. CDR3 protein: CASSLLGTGGSEAFF. CDR3 nucleotides: TGTGCCAGCAGCTTACTCGGGACAGGGGGCTCTGAAGCTTTCTTT.

The CDR3 is CATSGTGTGGDEQYF. CDR3 coding DNA: TGTGCCACCAGCGGCACCGGGACAGGGGGCGACGAGCAGTACTTC. This rearrangement joins TRBV15 to TRBJ2-7; 12 bases match TRBD1. CDR1 and CDR2 from the germline V gene are LNHNV and YYDKDF (reference sequence). The V and J ends lost 5 bases and 5 bases, in that order; junction bases with no gene match: 7. The CDR3 runs to 15 residues.

The CDR3 region has the DNA TGCGCCAGCAGCCAAGATCCGACGGGGGGAGGACGCTATGGCTACACCTTC. Translation: CASSQDPTGGGRYGYTF. This sequence joins TRBV4-3 and TRBJ1-2, with TRBD1 as a possible D gene (5 bases). The CDR3 has 17 amino acids. Germline V gene lookup returns CDR1 LGHNA and CDR2 YSLEER. V lost 0 bases, J lost 4 bases, and 18 bases lay in between.

This CDR3 reads CASSSTKSGGAYGYTF. CDR3 DNA: TGTGCCAGCAGCTCAACAAAATCAGGGGGTGCCTATGGCTACACCTTC. The chain employs TRBV7-2 and TRBJ1-2; TRBD1 agrees at 7 bases. Germline CDR1 is SGHTA and CDR2 is FQGNSA. V dropped 4 bases and J dropped 4; count of bases not matched to a gene: 12. The CDR3 totals 16 residues. The entire variable domain, with the rest obtained from reference TRBV7-2 and TRBJ1-2, is as follows: GAGVSQSPSNKVTEKGKDVELRCDPISGHTALYWYRQSLGQGLEFLIYFQGNSAPDKSGLPSDRFSAERTGGSVSTLTIQRTQQEDSAVYLCASSSTKSGGAYGYTFGSGTRLTVV.

The chain couples TRBV5-1 to TRBJ2-2, with D possibly matching TRBD2 (5 bases). Trimming shortened V by 4 bases and J by 0 bases, and 10 bases separated the two germline ends. The CDR3 runs to 15 residues. Germline V gives CDR1 SGHRS, CDR2 YFSETQ. The CDR3 nucleotides are TGCGCCAGCAGCCCGGGATCTTCGAACACCGGGGAGCTGTTTTTT. Its protein product is CASSPGSSNTGELFF.

The genes are TRBV7-2 and TRBJ1-1; D call uncertain. CDR3 length equals 12 residues. V dropped 5 bases and J dropped 10 bases, with 14 bases sitting between them. Germline V CDR1 and CDR2: SGHTA, FQGNSA. As DNA, the CDR3 is TGTGCCAGCAGCCACCCGGGCAAGCCAGCTTTCTTT. Translating gives CASSHPGKPAFF. The full variable domain, with the rest looked up from reference TRBV7-2 and TRBJ1-1, is GAGVSQSPSNKVTEKGKDVELRCDPISGHTALYWYRQSLGQGLEFLIYFQGNSAPDKSGLPSDRFSAERTGGSVSTLTIQRTQQEDSAVYLCASSHPGKPAFFGQGTRLTVV.

The genes are TRBV10-3 and TRBJ2-7, with TRBD2 matching over 7 bases. The length of the CDR3 is 13 residues. The ends lost 9 bases at V and 2 bases at J; junction bases unmatched: 7. In germline, CDR1 is ENHRY, CDR2 SYGVKD. The CDR3 coding sequence is TGTGCCATGTCTGATGGGGGGGCCTACGAGCAGTACTTC. This codes for CAMSDGGAYEQYF.

This chain connects TRBV19 to TRBJ2-7; D remains unclear. CDR3 length: 12 residues. The ends were cut back, 10 bases at V and 0 bases at J, with 10 bases in the middle. In germline, CDR1 is LNHDA, CDR2 SQIVND (reference sequence). The CDR3 nucleotides read TGTGCCACCAGTAGGAGCTCCTACGAGCAGTACTTC. Its translation: CATSRSSYEQYF.

The chain combines TRBV7-8 with TRBJ1-6, with D tentatively TRBD1 (5 bases). Germline V gives CDR1 SGHVS, CDR2 FQNEAQ. V lost 7 bases and J lost 8, with 18 bases in between. The CDR3 has 15 residues. The CDR3 bases are TGTGCCAGCACCCGCTACCGGGACGGCTATTCACCCCTCCACTTT. It specifies CASTRYRDGYSPLHF.

This sequence joins TRBV7-2 and TRBJ1-1; D may be TRBD1 (5 bases). In germline, CDR1 is SGHTA, CDR2 FQGNSA. The CDR3 loop spans 15 amino acids. V lost 1 base and J 5 bases, leaving 14 bases between the germline ends. The CDR3 protein is CASSLDQGPGTEAFF. Written as DNA, the CDR3 is TGTGCCAGCAGCTTAGATCAGGGCCCAGGGACTGAAGCTTTCTTT.

The chain employs TRBV2 and TRBJ1-5; D gene uncertain. This CDR3 spans 14 amino acids. Trimming shortened V by 2 bases and J by 2 bases, and 7 bases separated the two germline ends. Germline V gives CDR1 SNHLY, CDR2 FYNNEI. The CDR3 here is CASSELQGNQPQHF. The CDR3 coding sequence is TGTGCCAGCAGTGAACTACAAGGCAATCAGCCCCAGCATTTT.

The chain recombines TRBV7-9 with TRBJ2-7, with D unresolved. The CDR3 runs to 16 residues. Germline CDR1 SEHNR, CDR2 FQNEAQ (reference sequence). V was clipped by 2 bases and J by 3 bases, with 17 bases between them. The CDR3 region is CASSLTRSLSGYEQYF. CDR3 in DNA: TGTGCCAGCAGCTTAACCAGAAGTCTCTCGGGCTACGAGCAGTACTTC.

The V and J genes are TRBV6-5 and TRBJ2-7; tentative D call: TRBD2 (5 bases). Deletions cut 0 bases from V and 2 bases from J, with 8 bases between. CDR1 MNHEY and CDR2 SVGAGI come from the germline V gene. The CDR3 runs to 14 residues. The CDR3 loop reads CASSYSSGPYEQYF. The CDR3 coding sequence is TGTGCCAGCAGTTACTCGAGCGGACCCTACGAGCAGTACTTC.

The chain has TRBV29-1 and TRBJ2-2, with D unclear. With 4 bases removed from V and 7 bases from J, the gap between germline ends came to 7 bases. The length of the CDR3 is 11 residues. Per germline, CDR1 SQVTM and CDR2 ANQGSEA. The CDR3 coding sequence is TGCAGCGTTGTGACTGGCGGGGAGCTGTTTTTT. This translates into CSVVTGGELFF.